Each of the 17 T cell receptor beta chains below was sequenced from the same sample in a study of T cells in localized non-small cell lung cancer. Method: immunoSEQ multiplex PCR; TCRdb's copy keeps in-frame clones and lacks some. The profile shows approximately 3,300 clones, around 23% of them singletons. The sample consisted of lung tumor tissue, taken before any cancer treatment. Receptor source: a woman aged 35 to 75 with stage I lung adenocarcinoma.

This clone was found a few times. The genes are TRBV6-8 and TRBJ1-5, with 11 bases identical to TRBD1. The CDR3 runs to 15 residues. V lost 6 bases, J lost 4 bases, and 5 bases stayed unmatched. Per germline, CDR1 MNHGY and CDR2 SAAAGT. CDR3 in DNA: TGTGCCAGCAGCTTCGGACAGGGGGCGAATCAGCCCCAGCATTTT. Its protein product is CASSFGQGANQPQHF.

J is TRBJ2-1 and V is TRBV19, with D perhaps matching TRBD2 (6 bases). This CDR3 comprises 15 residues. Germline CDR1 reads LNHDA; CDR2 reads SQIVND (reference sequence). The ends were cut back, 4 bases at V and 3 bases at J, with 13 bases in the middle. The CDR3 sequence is CASSTPGGGYNEQFF. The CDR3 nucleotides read TGTGCCAGTAGTACCCCCGGGGGTGGCTACAATGAGCAGTTCTTC. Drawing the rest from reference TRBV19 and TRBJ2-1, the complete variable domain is DGGITQSPKYLFRKEGQNVTLSCEQNLNHDAMYWYRQDPGQGLRLIYYSQIVNDFQKGDIAEGYSVSREKKESFPLTVTSAQKNPTAFYLCASSTPGGGYNEQFFGPGTRLTVL.

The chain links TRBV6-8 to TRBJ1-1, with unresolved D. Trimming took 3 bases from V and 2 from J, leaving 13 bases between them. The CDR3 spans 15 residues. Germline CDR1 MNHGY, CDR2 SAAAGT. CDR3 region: CASSYGWGVNTEAFF. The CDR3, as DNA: TGTGCCAGCAGTTATGGATGGGGAGTAAACACTGAAGCTTTCTTT.

CDR3 bases: TGCGCCAGCAGTCCTACAGAGGGACGGGGCGCCTGGTACTTC. Its translation: CASSPTEGRGAWYF. V usage is TRBV5-1 and J usage is TRBJ2-7; D tentatively fits TRBD1 or TRBD2 (5 bases each). With 5 bases removed from V and 12 bases from J, the gap between germline ends came to 24 bases. This CDR3 comprises 14 residues. Germline-derived CDR1 and CDR2 are SGHRS and YFSETQ.

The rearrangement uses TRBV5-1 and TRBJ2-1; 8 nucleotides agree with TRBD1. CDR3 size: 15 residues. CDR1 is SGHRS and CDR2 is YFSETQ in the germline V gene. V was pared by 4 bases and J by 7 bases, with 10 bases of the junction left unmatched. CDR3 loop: CASSPGQGLSNEQFF. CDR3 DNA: TGCGCCAGCAGCCCCGGACAGGGTCTCTCGAATGAGCAGTTCTTC.

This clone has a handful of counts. The CDR3 bases are TGTGCCAGCAGCTTGGGTAGTAGAAGATCCACAGATACGCAGTATTTT. Protein sequence: CASSLGSRRSTDTQYF. The chain recombines TRBV11-3 with TRBJ2-3, with D uncertain. The germline CDR1 and CDR2 sequences are SGHNT and YENEEA. The ends were cut back, 3 bases at V and 2 bases at J, with 15 bases in the middle. CDR3 length: 16 amino acids.

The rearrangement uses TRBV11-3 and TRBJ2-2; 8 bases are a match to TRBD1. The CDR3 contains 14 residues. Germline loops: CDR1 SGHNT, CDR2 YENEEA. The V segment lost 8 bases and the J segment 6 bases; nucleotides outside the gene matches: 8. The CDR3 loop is CASEAGGLAGELFF. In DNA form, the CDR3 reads TGTGCCAGCGAGGCAGGGGGCCTCGCCGGGGAGCTGTTTTTT.

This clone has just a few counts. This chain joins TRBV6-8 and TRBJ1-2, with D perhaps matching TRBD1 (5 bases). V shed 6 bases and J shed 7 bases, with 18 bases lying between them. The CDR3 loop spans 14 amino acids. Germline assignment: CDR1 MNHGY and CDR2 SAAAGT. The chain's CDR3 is CASRVGRQGVGYTF. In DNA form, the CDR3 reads TGTGCCAGCAGAGTGGGCCGTCAGGGAGTTGGCTACACCTTC.

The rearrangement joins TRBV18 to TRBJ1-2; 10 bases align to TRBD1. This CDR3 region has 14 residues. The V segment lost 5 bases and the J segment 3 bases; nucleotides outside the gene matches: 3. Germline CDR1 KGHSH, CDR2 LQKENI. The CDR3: CASSTGTGDYGYTF. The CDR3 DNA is TGTGCCAGCTCAACCGGGACAGGGGACTATGGCTACACCTTC.

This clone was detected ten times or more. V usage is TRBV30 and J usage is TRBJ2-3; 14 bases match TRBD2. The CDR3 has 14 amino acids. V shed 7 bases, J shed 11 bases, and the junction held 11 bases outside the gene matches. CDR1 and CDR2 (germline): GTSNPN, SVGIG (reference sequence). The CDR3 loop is CASTTSGGAGGQYF. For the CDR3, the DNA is TGTGCCTCGACGACTAGCGGGGGGGCCGGGGGGCAGTATTTT.

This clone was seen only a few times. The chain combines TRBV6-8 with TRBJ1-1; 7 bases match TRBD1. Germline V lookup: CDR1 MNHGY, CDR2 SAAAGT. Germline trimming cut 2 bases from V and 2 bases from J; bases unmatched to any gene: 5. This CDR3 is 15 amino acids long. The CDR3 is CASSYVQGINTEAFF. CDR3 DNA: TGTGCCAGCAGTTACGTACAGGGGATTAACACTGAAGCTTTCTTT.

The CDR3 coding sequence is TGTGCCAGCATCCTGGACAGCAACTATGGCTACACCTTC. It is translated as CASILDSNYGYTF. The chain links TRBV28 to TRBJ1-2; possibly TRBD1 for D (6 bases). The CDR3 loop spans 13 amino acids. The V end lost 7 bases, the J end lost 2 bases, and 11 bases lay between the germline ends. Germline V gene sequence: CDR1 MDHEN, CDR2 SYDVKM.

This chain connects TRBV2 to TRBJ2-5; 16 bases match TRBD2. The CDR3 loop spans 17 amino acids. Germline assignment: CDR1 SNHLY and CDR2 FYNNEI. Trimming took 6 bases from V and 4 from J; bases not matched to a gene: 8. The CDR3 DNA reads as TGTGCCAGCAGCGCCGGGACTAGCGGGGGGGCAGGAGAGACCCAGTACTTC. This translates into CASSAGTSGGAGETQYF.

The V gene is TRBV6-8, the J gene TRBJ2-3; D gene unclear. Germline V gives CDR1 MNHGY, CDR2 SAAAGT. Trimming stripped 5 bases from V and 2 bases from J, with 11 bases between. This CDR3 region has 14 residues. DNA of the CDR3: TGTGCCAGCAGTCCGACAAGGGTCACAGATACGCAGTATTTT. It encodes CASSPTRVTDTQYF.

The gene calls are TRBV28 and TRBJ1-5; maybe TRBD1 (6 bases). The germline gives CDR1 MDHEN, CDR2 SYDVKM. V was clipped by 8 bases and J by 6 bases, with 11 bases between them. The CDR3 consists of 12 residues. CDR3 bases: TGTGCCAGCGGGGGGCCGGGTCAGCCCCAGCATTTT. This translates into CASGGPGQPQHF.

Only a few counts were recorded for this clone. In DNA form, the CDR3 reads TGTGCCAGCAGTTATGACAGAAACTATGGCTACACCTTC. Its translation: CASSYDRNYGYTF. The V gene is TRBV6-8, the J gene TRBJ1-2; tentatively, D is TRBD1 (5 bases). V was cut by 3 bases and J by 2 bases, with 7 bases left in between. The CDR3 runs 13 residues. Germline assignment: CDR1 MNHGY and CDR2 SAAAGT.

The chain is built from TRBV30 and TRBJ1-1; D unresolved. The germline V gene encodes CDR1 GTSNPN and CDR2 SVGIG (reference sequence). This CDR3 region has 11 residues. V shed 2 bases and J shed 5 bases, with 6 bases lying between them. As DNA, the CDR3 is TGTGCCTGGAGTCAATATACTGAAGCTTTCTTT. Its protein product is CAWSQYTEAFF.